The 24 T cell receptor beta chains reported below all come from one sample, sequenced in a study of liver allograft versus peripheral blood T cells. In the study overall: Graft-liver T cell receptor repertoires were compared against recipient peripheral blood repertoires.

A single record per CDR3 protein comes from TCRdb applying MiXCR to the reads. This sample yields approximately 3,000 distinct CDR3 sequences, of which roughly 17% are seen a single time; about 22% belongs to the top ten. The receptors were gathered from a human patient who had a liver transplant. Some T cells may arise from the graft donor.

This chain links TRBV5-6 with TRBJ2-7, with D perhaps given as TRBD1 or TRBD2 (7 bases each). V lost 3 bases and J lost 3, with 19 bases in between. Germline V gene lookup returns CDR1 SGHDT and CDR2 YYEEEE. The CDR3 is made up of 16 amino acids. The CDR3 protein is CASSSTASGGGYEQYF. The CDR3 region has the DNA TGTGCCAGCAGCTCTACCGCCTCAGGGGGGGGCTACGAGCAGTACTTC.

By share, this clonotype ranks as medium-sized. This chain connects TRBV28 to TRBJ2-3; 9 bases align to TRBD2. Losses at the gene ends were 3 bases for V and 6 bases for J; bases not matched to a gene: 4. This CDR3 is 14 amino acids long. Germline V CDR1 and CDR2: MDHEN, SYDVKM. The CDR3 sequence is CASSFLAGTDTQYF. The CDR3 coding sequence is TGTGCCAGCAGTTTTCTAGCGGGAACCGATACGCAGTATTTT.

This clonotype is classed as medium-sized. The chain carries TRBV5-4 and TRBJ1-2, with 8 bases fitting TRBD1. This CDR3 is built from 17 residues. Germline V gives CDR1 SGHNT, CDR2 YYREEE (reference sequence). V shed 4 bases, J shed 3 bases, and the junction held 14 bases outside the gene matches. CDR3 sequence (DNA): TGTGCCAGCAGCGACCGGGACAGGAGATTCGGAGACTATGGCTACACCTTC. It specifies CASSDRDRRFGDYGYTF.

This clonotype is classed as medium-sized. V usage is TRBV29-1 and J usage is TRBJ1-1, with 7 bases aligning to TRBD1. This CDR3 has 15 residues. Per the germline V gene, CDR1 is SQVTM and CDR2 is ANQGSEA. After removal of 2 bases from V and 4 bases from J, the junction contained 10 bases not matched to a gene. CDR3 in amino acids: CSVELTTGVLTEAFF. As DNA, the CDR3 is TGCAGCGTTGAACTTACTACAGGGGTCCTCACTGAAGCTTTCTTT.

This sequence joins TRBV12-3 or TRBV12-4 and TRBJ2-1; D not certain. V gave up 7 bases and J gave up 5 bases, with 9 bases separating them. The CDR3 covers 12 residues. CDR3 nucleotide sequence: TGTGCCAGCACCGGCACCGACAATGAGCAGTTCTTC. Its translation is CASTGTDNEQFF.

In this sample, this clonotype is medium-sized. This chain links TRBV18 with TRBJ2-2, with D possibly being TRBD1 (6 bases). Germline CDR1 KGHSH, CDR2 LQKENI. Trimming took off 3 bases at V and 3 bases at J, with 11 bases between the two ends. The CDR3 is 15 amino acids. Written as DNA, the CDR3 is TGTGCCAGCTCACCCGACAGGCGGGACACCGGGGAGCTGTTTTTT. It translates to CASSPDRRDTGELFF.

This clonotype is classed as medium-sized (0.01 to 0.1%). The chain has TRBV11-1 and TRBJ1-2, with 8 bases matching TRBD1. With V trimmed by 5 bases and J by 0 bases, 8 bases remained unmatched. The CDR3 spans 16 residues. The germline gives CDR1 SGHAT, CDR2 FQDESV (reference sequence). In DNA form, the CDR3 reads TGTGCCAGCAGCGCGGACAGGGTTGGGACTAACTATGGCTACACCTTC. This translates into CASSADRVGTNYGYTF. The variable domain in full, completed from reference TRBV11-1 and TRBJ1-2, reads EAEVAQSPRYKITEKSQAVAFWCDPISGHATLYWYRQILGQGPELLVQFQDESVVDDSQLPKDRFSAERLKGVDSTLKIQPAELGDSAMYLCASSADRVGTNYGYTFGSGTRLTVV.

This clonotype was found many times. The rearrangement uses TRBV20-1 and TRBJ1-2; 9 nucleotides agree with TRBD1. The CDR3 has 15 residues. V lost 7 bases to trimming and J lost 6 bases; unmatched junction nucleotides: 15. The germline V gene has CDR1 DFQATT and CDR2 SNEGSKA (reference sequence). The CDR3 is CSVDRGELGTNGYTF. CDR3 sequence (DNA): TGCAGTGTCGACAGGGGGGAGTTGGGCACTAATGGCTACACCTTC.

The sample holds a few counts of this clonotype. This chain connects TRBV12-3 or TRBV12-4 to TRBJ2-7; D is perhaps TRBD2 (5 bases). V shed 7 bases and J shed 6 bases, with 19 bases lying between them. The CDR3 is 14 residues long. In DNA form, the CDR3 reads TGTGCCAGCACCACCGGGAATTCAGAGGGCGAGCAGTACTTC. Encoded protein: CASTTGNSEGEQYF.

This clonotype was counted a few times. The CDR3 DNA reads TGTGCTAGTGGTTTGGGGGGGGATGCTTTCTTT. Amino acids: CASGLGGDAFF. The chain is built from TRBV12-5 and TRBJ1-1, with a tentative D call TRBD1 (5 bases). The CDR3 spans 11 residues. CDR1 LGHNT and CDR2 FRNRAP come from the germline V gene. Trimming shortened V by 1 base and J by 11 bases, and 8 bases separated the two germline ends.

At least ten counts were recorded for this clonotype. The CDR3 DNA sequence: TGTGCCAGCAGCTTTTTTAGTTATGAGCAGTTCTTC. Translation gives CASSFFSYEQFF. V and J are TRBV7-9 and TRBJ2-1, with unresolved D. The V and J ends lost 3 bases and 8 bases respectively, with 8 bases between them. The CDR3 runs to 12 residues. CDR1 is SEHNR, CDR2 FQNEAQ, per germline (reference sequence). Based on the CDR3 plus reference TRBV7-9 and TRBJ2-1, the full variable domain is DTGVSQNPRHKITKRGQNVTFRCDPISEHNRLYWYRQTLGQGPEFLTYFQNEAQLEKSRLLSDRFSAERPKGSFSTLEIQRTEQGDSAMYLCASSFFSYEQFFGPGTRLTVL.

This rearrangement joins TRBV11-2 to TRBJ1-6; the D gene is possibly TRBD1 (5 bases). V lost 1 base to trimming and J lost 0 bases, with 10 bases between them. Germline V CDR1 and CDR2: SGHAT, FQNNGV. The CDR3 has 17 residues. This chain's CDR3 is CASSLVRQSSYNSPLHF. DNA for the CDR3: TGTGCCAGCAGCTTAGTCCGACAGAGCTCCTATAATTCACCCCTCCACTTT.

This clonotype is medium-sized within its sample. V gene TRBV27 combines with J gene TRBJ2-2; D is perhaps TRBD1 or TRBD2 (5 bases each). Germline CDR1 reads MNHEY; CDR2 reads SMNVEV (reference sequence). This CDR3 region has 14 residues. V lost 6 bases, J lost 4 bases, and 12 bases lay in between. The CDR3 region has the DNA TGTGCCAGCAGCCCCCTGGGACCCACCGGGGAGCTGTTTTTT. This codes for CASSPLGPTGELFF.

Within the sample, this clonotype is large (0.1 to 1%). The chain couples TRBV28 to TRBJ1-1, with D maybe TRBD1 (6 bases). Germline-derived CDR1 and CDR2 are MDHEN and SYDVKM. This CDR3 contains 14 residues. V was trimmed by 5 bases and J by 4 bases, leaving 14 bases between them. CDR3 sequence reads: CASSVYGGATEAFF. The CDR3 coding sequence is TGTGCCAGCAGTGTATACGGGGGGGCCACTGAAGCTTTCTTT.

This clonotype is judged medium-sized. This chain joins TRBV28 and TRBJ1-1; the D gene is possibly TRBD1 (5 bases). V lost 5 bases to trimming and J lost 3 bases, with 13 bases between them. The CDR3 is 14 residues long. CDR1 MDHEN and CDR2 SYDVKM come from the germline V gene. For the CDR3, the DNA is TGTGCCAGCAGTCGACTGGGGGAACACACTGAAGCTTTCTTT. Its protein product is CASSRLGEHTEAFF.

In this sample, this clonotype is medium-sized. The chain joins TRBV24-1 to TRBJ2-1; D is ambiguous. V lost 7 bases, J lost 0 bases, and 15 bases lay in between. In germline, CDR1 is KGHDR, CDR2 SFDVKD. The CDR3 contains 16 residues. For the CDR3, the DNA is TGTGCCACCAGCTCCAGAGTCCTTAGCTCCTACAATGAGCAGTTCTTC. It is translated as CATSSRVLSSYNEQFF.

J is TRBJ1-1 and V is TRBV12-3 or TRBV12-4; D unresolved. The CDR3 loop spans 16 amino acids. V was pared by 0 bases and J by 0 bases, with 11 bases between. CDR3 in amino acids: CASSLASRGLNTEAFF. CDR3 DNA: TGTGCCAGCAGTTTAGCGTCGCGGGGTTTGAACACTGAAGCTTTCTTT.

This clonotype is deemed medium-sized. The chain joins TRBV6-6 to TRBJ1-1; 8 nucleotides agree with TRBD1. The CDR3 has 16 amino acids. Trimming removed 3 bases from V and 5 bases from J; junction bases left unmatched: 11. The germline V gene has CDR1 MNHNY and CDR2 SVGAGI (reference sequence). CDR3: CASSYGFAGGGTEAFF. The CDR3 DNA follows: TGTGCCAGCAGTTATGGGTTTGCAGGGGGCGGAACTGAAGCTTTCTTT.

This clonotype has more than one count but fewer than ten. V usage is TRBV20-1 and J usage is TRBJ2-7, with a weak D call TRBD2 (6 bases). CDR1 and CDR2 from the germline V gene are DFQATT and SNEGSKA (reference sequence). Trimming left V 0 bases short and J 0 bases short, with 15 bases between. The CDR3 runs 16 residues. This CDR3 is CSAREPSGHFSYEQYF. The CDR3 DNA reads TGCAGTGCTAGAGAACCGAGCGGGCACTTCTCCTACGAGCAGTACTTC.

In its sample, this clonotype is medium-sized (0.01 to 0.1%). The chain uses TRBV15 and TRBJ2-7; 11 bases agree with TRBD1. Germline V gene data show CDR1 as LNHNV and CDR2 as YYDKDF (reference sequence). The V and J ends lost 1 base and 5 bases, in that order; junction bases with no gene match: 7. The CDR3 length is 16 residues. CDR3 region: CATSRGRDRGFNEQYF. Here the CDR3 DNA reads TGTGCCACCAGCAGAGGCCGGGACAGGGGGTTCAACGAGCAGTACTTC.

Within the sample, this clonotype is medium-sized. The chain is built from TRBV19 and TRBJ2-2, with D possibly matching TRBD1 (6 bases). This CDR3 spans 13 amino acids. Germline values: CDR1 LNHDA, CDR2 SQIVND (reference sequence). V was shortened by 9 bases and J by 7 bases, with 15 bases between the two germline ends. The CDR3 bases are TGTGCCAGGACAAACAGGGTCATCGGGGAGCTGTTTTTT. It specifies CARTNRVIGELFF.

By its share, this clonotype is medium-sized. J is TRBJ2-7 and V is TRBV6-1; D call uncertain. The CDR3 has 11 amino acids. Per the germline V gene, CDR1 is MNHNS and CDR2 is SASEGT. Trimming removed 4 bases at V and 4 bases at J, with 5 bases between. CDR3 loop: CASSALYEQYF. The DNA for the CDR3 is TGTGCCAGCAGTGCCTTGTACGAGCAGTACTTC.

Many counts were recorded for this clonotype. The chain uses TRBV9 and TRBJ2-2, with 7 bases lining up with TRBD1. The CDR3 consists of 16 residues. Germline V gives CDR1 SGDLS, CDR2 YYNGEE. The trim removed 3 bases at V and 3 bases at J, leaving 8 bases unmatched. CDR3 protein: CASSAFRQGDTGELFF. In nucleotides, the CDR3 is TGTGCCAGCAGCGCCTTTCGACAGGGAGACACCGGGGAGCTGTTTTTT.

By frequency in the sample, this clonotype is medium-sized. The CDR3 bases are TGTGCCAGCAGTTTGCCGGGAGCTAACTATGGCTACACCTTC. This translates into CASSLPGANYGYTF. J is TRBJ1-2 and V is TRBV28, with no clear D. CDR3 length equals 14 residues. Trimming took off 3 bases at V and 0 bases at J, with 8 bases between the two ends. The germline V gene encodes CDR1 MDHEN and CDR2 SYDVKM.